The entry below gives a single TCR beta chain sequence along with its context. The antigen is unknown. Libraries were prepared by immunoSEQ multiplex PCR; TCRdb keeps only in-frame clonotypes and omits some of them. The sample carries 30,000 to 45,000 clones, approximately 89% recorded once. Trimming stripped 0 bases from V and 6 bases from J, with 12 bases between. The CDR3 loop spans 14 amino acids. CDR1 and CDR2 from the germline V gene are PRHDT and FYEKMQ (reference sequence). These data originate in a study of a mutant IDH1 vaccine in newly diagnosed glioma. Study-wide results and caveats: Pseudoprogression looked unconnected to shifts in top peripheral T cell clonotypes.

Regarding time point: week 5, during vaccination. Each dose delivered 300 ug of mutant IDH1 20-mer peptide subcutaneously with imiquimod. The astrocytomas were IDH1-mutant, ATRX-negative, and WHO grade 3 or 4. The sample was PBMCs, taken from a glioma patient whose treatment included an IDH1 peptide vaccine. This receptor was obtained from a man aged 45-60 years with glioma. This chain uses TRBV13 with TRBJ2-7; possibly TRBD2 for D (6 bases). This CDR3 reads CASSLGSGLSEQYF. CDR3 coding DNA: TGTGCCAGCAGCTTAGGATCGGGACTCTCCGAGCAGTACTTC.